This T cell receptor (beta chain) is drawn from a study of OX40 agonist ivuxolimab in advanced cancers. Regarding the study as a whole: At doses 0.1 to 3.0 mg/kg, CD4+ and CD8+ clones expanded.

Concerning this clone: Its target is not known.

Here immunoSEQ multiplex PCR was the method, and the copy in TCRdb shows in-frame clones only, minus some. The sample yields under 80,000 clones, 86% seen once. Deletions cut 0 bases from V and 6 bases from J, with 6 bases between. CDR1 is SGHVS, CDR2 FQNEAQ, per germline. The CDR3 extends over 13 amino acids. Specimen: CD4+ or CD8+ T cells sorted from blood, collected in a trial of the OX40 agonist ivuxolimab. This TCR derives from an adult with an advanced solid tumor such as melanoma, head and neck, liver or kidney cancer. The rearrangement uses TRBV7-8 and TRBJ2-4, with D perhaps TRBD2 (6 bases). CDR3 DNA: TGTGCCAGCAGCTTAGCGGAGGGAAACATTCAGTACTTC. The encoded protein is CASSLAEGNIQYF. The full variable domain, its missing parts supplied by reference TRBV7-8 and TRBJ2-4, is GAGVSQSPRYKVAKRGQDVALRCDPISGHVSLFWYQQALGQGPEFLTYFQNEAQLDKSGLPSDRFFAERPEGSVSTLKIQRTQQEDSAVYLCASSLAEGNIQYFGAGTRLSVL.